This section outlines one T cell receptor (beta chain) sequence together with its context. Its specificity is not known. These data come from a study of CXCR3-negative and CXCR3-positive naive CD8 T cells. In germline, CDR1 is SGHRS, CDR2 YFSETQ. The CDR3 is 16 amino acids. Regarding the study as a whole: With CXCR3 expression partially decreased after cryopreservation, most assays relied on fresh PBMCs. CXCR3-expressing naive cells carried TRB CDR3s more hydrophobic than those of CXCR3-negative naive cells.

5' RACE that incorporated UMI labels was used to prepare the TRB cDNA libraries. TCRdb reprocessed the 5' RACE reads and reports one entry per CDR3 protein, with no DNA. The listing contains just under 90,000 distinct CDR3 sequences. The gene calls are TRBV5-1 and TRBJ1-5. This clonotype originated in a human donor in good health. Some clones in this sample may be carry-over from other donors' samples. The sequenced material came from naive CXCR3+ CD8+ T cells from blood. Subset reported: CD45RO-CCR7+CD27+CD95- naive CD8+ T cells expressing CXCR3 (TNR3+). CDR3 sequence: CASSLAGGDEGQPQHF.